These T cell receptor beta chains were read from a single sample in a study of human T cells and chemical hapten exposure. TCRdb fed the RACE reads into MiXCR, producing one record per CDR3 protein. This sample has about 81,000 distinct CDR3 sequences, with roughly 10% found just once. The sequenced sample was whole blood, obtained in connection with sensitization to the hapten diphenylcyclopropenone (DPC). All receptors come from a woman in her 30s with alopecia areata. Some clones in this sample may be carry-over from other donors' samples. CDR3s include the opening cysteine and the closing phenylalanine or tryptophan. The D gene is left open where the match is weak. Rows give clone size only sometimes, using once, few, many, or a class for an expanded clone.

clone_size,d_call,v_call,j_call,cdr3_nt,cdr3_aa
few,.,TRBV20-1,TRBJ2-7,TGCAGTGCTATCAGGGCCTCCTACGAGCAGTACTTC,CSAIRASYEQYF
many,.,TRBV6-4,TRBJ2-3,TGTGCCAGCAGTGACTCTGGCGGCTTCACAGATACGCAGTATTTT,CASSDSGGFTDTQYF
.,TRBD2,TRBV12-3/TRBV12-4,TRBJ2-7,TGTGCCAGCAGTACTCTCACTAGCGACGAGCAGTACTTC,CASSTLTSDEQYF
few,.,TRBV3-1,TRBJ2-5,TGTGCCAGCAGCCAAGGACAGACCCAGTACTTC,CASSQGQTQYF
.,.,TRBV6-6,TRBJ1-6,TGTGCCAGCAGTTATAGGCAGGGAGGGTCACCCCTCCACTTT,CASSYRQGGSPLHF
many,.,TRBV29-1,TRBJ2-1,TGCAGCGTTATAGCAGTGAACAATGAGCAGTTCTTC,CSVIAVNNEQFF
few,TRBD2,TRBV18,TRBJ2-3,TGTGCCAGCTCACTCCGACTAGCTGGGGTCCTTAGCACAGATACGCAGTATTTT,CASSLRLAGVLSTDTQYF
few,.,TRBV6-2/TRBV6-3,TRBJ1-1,TGTGCCAGCAGCTCCCAAAAGTTGCAAGCTTTCTTT,CASSSQKLQAFF
.,TRBD1,TRBV6-2/TRBV6-3,TRBJ1-1,TGTGCCAGCAGTCCCGGGACAGGGGGCGTTAAGACAATGAACACTGAAGCTTTCTTT,CASSPGTGGVKTMNTEAFF
many,.,TRBV20-1,TRBJ1-6,TGCAGTGCTAGGGGGATCGTAGACAGAAATTCACCCCTCCACTTT,CSARGIVDRNSPLHF
many,.,TRBV18,TRBJ1-1,TGTGCCAGCTCCCCGCCCGCAGGGACGAACACTGAAGCTTTCTTT,CASSPPAGTNTEAFF
many,TRBD2,TRBV19,TRBJ2-1,TGTGCCAGTAGTATCACTAGCGGGACTCTCAATGAGCAGTTCTTC,CASSITSGTLNEQFF
many,.,TRBV7-9,TRBJ1-4,TGTGCCAGCAGCCCGGGAGAAACTAATGAAAAACTGTTTTTT,CASSPGETNEKLFF
many,.,TRBV7-9,TRBJ1-1,TGTGCCAGCAGTTTGATGGGTGAAGCTTTCTTT,CASSLMGEAFF
.,.,TRBV27,TRBJ1-5,TGTGCCAGCAGAGAGGGCCTCTATAGCAATCAGCCCCAGCATTTT,CASREGLYSNQPQHF
.,.,TRBV29-1,TRBJ2-5,TGCAGCGTTGCCGAACAAGAGACCCAGTACTTC,CSVAEQETQYF
.,.,TRBV20-1,TRBJ2-3,TGCAGTGCTATGTCGGGGGAGCGCACAGATACGCAGTATTTT,CSAMSGERTDTQYF
.,.,TRBV10-3,TRBJ1-5,TGTGCCATCAGTGAAGGTGAACTTAGCAATCAGCCCCAGCATTTT,CAISEGELSNQPQHF
many,.,TRBV2,TRBJ2-7,TGTGCCAGCAGTGAAAGTACAGGCTATGCCTCCTACGAGCAGTACTTC,CASSESTGYASYEQYF
few,TRBD2,TRBV10-2,TRBJ2-1,TGCGCCAGCACCCTCTCAGTGGGACTAGCATTCTACAATGAGCAGTTCTTC,CASTLSVGLAFYNEQFF
many,TRBD2,TRBV7-8,TRBJ2-3,TGTGCCAGCAGCTTATTGGCTAGCGGGAGCATAATGGGCACAGATACGCAGTATTTT,CASSLLASGSIMGTDTQYF
.,TRBD1,TRBV25-1,TRBJ1-2,TGTGCCAGCAGCCACCCGGGACAGGGTTTTATCAGCTACACCTTC,CASSHPGQGFISYTF
.,.,TRBV12-3/TRBV12-4,TRBJ2-5,TGTGCCAGCAGTTTAGGGCCAGCAGAAGAGACCCAGTACTTC,CASSLGPAEETQYF
.,TRBD1,TRBV4-3,TRBJ1-5,TGCGCCAGCAGCCAAGATCGCGGAGGACAGGGGGCTCAGCCCCAGCATTTT,CASSQDRGGQGAQPQHF
many,TRBD1,TRBV29-1,TRBJ2-4,TGCAGCGCTACAGGGGGCCAGCAAAACATTCAGTACTTC,CSATGGQQNIQYF
.,TRBD1,TRBV24-1,TRBJ1-2,TGTGCCACCAGTGCCGCGGACAGGGCTGATGGCTACACCTTC,CATSAADRADGYTF
.,TRBD2,TRBV6-6,TRBJ2-2,TGTGCCAGCAGTTACGCGGGAGTGGCCGGGGAGCTGTTTTTT,CASSYAGVAGELFF
.,.,TRBV6-2/TRBV6-3,TRBJ2-5,TGTGCCAGCAGTTATACCGGGACGATCCAAGAGACCCAGTACTTC,CASSYTGTIQETQYF
few,TRBD1,TRBV4-1,TRBJ2-5,TGCGCCAGCAGTCTGGGACAGGGCGAGACCCAGTACTTC,CASSLGQGETQYF
.,.,TRBV7-2,TRBJ1-4,TGTGCCAGCAGCTTATTGGGTGAAAAACTGTTTTTT,CASSLLGEKLFF
few,.,TRBV12-3/TRBV12-4,TRBJ1-1,TGTGCCAGCAGCCTCGGAGTAAGGGGTTACACTGAAGCTTTCTTT,CASSLGVRGYTEAFF
.,.,TRBV4-2,TRBJ1-4,TGTGCCAGCAGCCAAGCGAAAGGGACCGATGAAAAACTGTTTTTT,CASSQAKGTDEKLFF
many,.,TRBV9,TRBJ2-3,TGTGCCAGCAGCGTAGGAGACTCCTCGGAGGGCACAGATACGCAGTATTTT,CASSVGDSSEGTDTQYF
.,TRBD1,TRBV29-1,TRBJ1-6,TGCAGAGCAACGGGACAGTCACCCCTCCACTTT,CRATGQSPLHF
.,TRBD2,TRBV5-4,TRBJ2-1,TGTGCCAGCAGAACCCTAGCGGGGGAAAATGAGCAGTTCTTC,CASRTLAGENEQFF
many,TRBD1,TRBV10-2,TRBJ1-2,TGCGCCAGCAGTGAGTCGGGACAGGGTTACTATGGCTACACCTTC,CASSESGQGYYGYTF
few,.,TRBV5-4,TRBJ2-3,TGTGCCAGCAGTCCGGCTCACAGGGTCTCCAGCACAGATACGCAGTATTTT,CASSPAHRVSSTDTQYF
.,.,TRBV4-2,TRBJ1-2,TGTGCCAGCAGCCAGTCAGAGAACTATGGCTACACCTTC,CASSQSENYGYTF
few,.,TRBV5-4,TRBJ1-1,TGTGCCAGCAGCTTGGGTGGCAGGGTGAACACTGAAGCTTTCTTT,CASSLGGRVNTEAFF
many,TRBD2,TRBV19,TRBJ2-1,TGTGCCAGTAGTATTGCTGGCGGGGGATACAATGAGCAGTTCTTC,CASSIAGGGYNEQFF
.,.,TRBV28,TRBJ1-5,TGTGCCAGCAGTTATGGGTGGAGTCAGCCCCAGCATTTT,CASSYGWSQPQHF
.,.,TRBV5-1,TRBJ2-5,TGCGCCAGCAGCTTGGCAGCGCCACGCGGGGAGACCCAGTACTTC,CASSLAAPRGETQYF
many,.,TRBV7-9,TRBJ2-7,TGTGCCAGCAGCTATGGCCACCGGGAAGAGCAGTACTTC,CASSYGHREEQYF
many,.,TRBV3-1,TRBJ2-1,TGTGCCAGCAGCCAAGTAGGCGAGGATGAGCAGTTCTTC,CASSQVGEDEQFF
many,TRBD2,TRBV29-1,TRBJ2-1,TGCAGCGTTGGGGGAGGGGTGATAGGGCAGTTCTTC,CSVGGGVIGQFF
many,TRBD1,TRBV5-1,TRBJ1-6,TGCGCCAGCAGCTTCGGACAGGGTGGGGAGTCACCCCTCCACTTT,CASSFGQGGESPLHF
many,.,TRBV19,TRBJ1-2,TGTGCCAGTAGTTATGGGGGAAAGGACCTAGATGGCTACACCTTC,CASSYGGKDLDGYTF
many,.,TRBV12-3/TRBV12-4,TRBJ2-4,TGTGCCAGCAGTCCTCAGGCGGTAGCCAAAAACATTCAGTACTTC,CASSPQAVAKNIQYF
many,TRBD1,TRBV6-1,TRBJ2-1,TGTGCCAGCATCCGAGAGACAGGGGGCATTTACAATGAGCAGTTCTTC,CASIRETGGIYNEQFF
.,.,TRBV21-1,TRBJ2-1,TGTGCCAGCAGCAAAGTCCATACCCCCGAGCAGTTCTTC,CASSKVHTPEQFF
many,TRBD2,TRBV24-1,TRBJ2-2,TGTGCCACCAGTGATTTGCGGGCGGGAGGTTTGAACACCGGGGAGCTGTTTTTT,CATSDLRAGGLNTGELFF